This T cell receptor (beta chain) was profiled in a study of OX40 agonist ivuxolimab in advanced cancers. V dropped 3 bases and J dropped 0; count of bases not matched to a gene: 19. The germline V gene has CDR1 SGDLS and CDR2 YYNGEE. The CDR3 spans 22 residues. Profiling relied on immunoSEQ multiplex PCR, and the TCRdb table lists in-frame clones only, not all of them. The data hold fewer than 40,000 clones, with less than 90% observed a single time. The rearrangement joins TRBV9 to TRBJ2-1; 12 positions agree with TRBD2. This clonotype originated in an adult with an advanced solid tumor such as melanoma, head and neck, liver or kidney cancer. This material consisted of CD4+ or CD8+ T cells sorted from blood, taken in a trial of the OX40 agonist ivuxolimab. CDR3 sequence reads: CASSAYRGGLAGGPFSYNEQFF. The CDR3 bases are TGTGCCAGCAGCGCCTACCGAGGGGGTCTAGCGGGAGGGCCTTTCTCCTACAATGAGCAGTTCTTC.